This T cell receptor (beta chain) was obtained from a study of shared clonotypes between healthy human individuals (dated by TCRdb to 2020 to 2022). In the study overall: A few men and two women, aged 18 to 49 years, made up the cohort. For each donor, three plates each were used for CD4 naive and CD4 memory, two plates were used for CD8 naive, and one plate was used for CD8 memory. To estimate repertoire size and how much clonotype sharing occurs between individuals, the study deeply sequenced the blood TCR repertoires of roughly 5 healthy adults. Different laboratories and diverse techniques were used to prepare libraries and sequence TCR repertoires, to increase sequencing depth and limit assay-specific biases. Between about 0.9 and 10 billion PBMCs per donor were obtained by leukapheresis.

CDR1 LNHDA and CDR2 SQIVND were looked up in the germline V gene (reference sequence). The CDR3 sequence holds 14 residues, the cysteine and phenylalanine included. The retained sequence is limited to the CDR3, 42 bases, with the frame set at the first base. V and J lose 5 bases and 0 bases, and a span of 8 bases separates them. The donors were healthy, HIV-negative adults who had no recently reported acute infections or vaccinations. Every donor was a Caucasian adult living in Nashville, Tennessee, USA. CD4+ T cells were enriched by magnetic negative selection, after which naive cells were positively selected on CD45RA and the negative fraction was taken as the memory subset. After blood collection by leukapheresis, PBMCs were isolated using Ficoll-Histopaque density gradient centrifugation and then cryopreserved in the vapor phase of liquid nitrogen. Purity and quantity of every magnetically sorted T cell population were checked by analytical flow cytometry. Genomic DNA was isolated from each sorted fraction and quantified by UV absorbance on a Nanodrop 2000c.

This clone was counted between two and nine times. Its specific antigen is unknown. No qualities accompany the bases; no much larger clone lies one base away. General conclusions and limits of the study: Pairwise subsampling led to the expectation that sequencing depth would affect the degree of clonotype sharing among donors. Because the study included a small number of donors, the genetic and exposure-history diversity represented was limited. Only blood was sampled, and tissue TCR repertoires likely differ from those in blood. Compared with non-shared clonotypes, clonotypes shared by all four sorted-subset donors had higher generation probabilities. Larger estimated clonotype richness was generally found for naive subsets than for memory subsets. Even with the large sequencing depth, rarefaction of the sorted-subset datasets indicated that sequencing was incomplete. Across four donors, approximately 4.6% of naive CD4, roughly 3.3% of naive CD8, 2% to 2.5% of memory CD4, and approximately 0.4% of memory CD8 clonotypes were shared.

TCR CDR3 regions were amplified from genomic DNA by multiplex PCR using the deep immunoSEQ assay. For each cell subset, the extracted genomic DNA was distributed evenly across all wells of several immunoSEQ 96-well plates, and each plate served as one replicate. For sorted subsets, 200 to 250 ng of genomic DNA, equivalent to roughly 33,000 T cell genomes, went into each replicate PCR. Purified libraries were measured with a Qubit 3.0 fluorometer, size-checked on a Bioanalyzer 2100, and measured again with the KAPA Library Quantification kit. Every immunoSEQ 96-well plate was sequenced on a dedicated single-read 150-cycle Illumina NextSeq 550 flow cell. In the source study's methods: Because the immunoSEQ output included only junctional sequences and no quality scores, the filtering could not be the same as the filtering used for full-length reads. To assign V/J genes and CDR3, sequences were annotated using PyIR, a Python wrapper for IgBLAST v1.9, with IMGT germline references. Reads were removed for weak V/J assignments (E-value above 1e-6), missing CDR3, stop codons, out-of-frame junctions, or ambiguous translated residues. V3J clonotypes were defined as sequences sharing the same inferred V gene, J gene, and CDR3 amino acid sequence. The percentage overlap between two repertoires was calculated by dividing the number of shared unique clonotypes by the size of the smaller repertoire. RTK rarefaction, the Chao1 estimator, and Recon v2.1 estimates of unobserved clonotypes were used to assess repertoire richness. Generation probabilities for all TCRbeta clonotypes obtained by the gDNA method from a few donors were computed using OLGA. TCRdb carries this immuneACCESS record with in-frame sequences only. Its versions omit some clonotypes, under half of them owing to an unresolved V gene in the studies checked, with the rest unexplained. Clone size and the V and J calls come from that table; the DNA yielded D and trimming. This sample has 2 million to 2.5 million clones in its table, and over 90% of those were observed once. The ten biggest clones cover about 0.39% of the sample.

This receptor was taken from a man aged 18 to 30 in good health. Some clones in this sample may be carry-over from other donors' samples. Sequencing used naive CD4+ T cells from PBMCs. The cell subset or site label here, explained by the study, means: CD45RA+ positively selected. The chain links TRBV19 with TRBJ1-5; the D gene is unclear. The CDR3 sequence is CASSWVGSNQPQHF. Read as DNA, the sequence is TGTGCCAGTAGTTGGGTGGGTAGCAATCAGCCCCAGCATTTT.